This TCR beta chain was captured by sequencing in a study of CD8+CD57+ T cells in acquired aplastic anemia. Study background: Healthy donors yielded roughly 11 million CD4+ cell reads on average. Study observations and caveats: Common to patients and controls were twenty-nine CD8+ CDR3 sequences. Patients were compared with controls for CD8+ Simpson's diversity, and no significant difference emerged.

This clonotype was detected ten times or more. What it binds is unknown. The junction departs from the called germline gene at one end, perhaps through a read error. The study profiled TCR beta VDJ and CDR3 using genomic DNA as template. MiXCR, run by TCRdb on the reads, gives a single entry per CDR3 protein. This sample carries about 110,000 distinct CDR3 sequences, around 53% of them seen once, and the ten largest clones take around a third. The CDR3 is 15 residues long. Germline CDR1 reads SSHAT; CDR2 reads FNYEAQ (reference sequence). The sequence derives from a human donor in good health, serving as a control. The sequenced sample was sorted CD4+, CD8+, or CD8+CD57+ T cells (not recorded which) from PBMCs. V and J are TRBV7-7 and TRBJ2-3; 9 bases match TRBD2. This chain's CDR3 is CASSLGGGETDTQYF. The CDR3, as DNA: TGTGCTAGCAGCTTAGGCGGGGGGGAAACAGATACGCAGTATTTT.